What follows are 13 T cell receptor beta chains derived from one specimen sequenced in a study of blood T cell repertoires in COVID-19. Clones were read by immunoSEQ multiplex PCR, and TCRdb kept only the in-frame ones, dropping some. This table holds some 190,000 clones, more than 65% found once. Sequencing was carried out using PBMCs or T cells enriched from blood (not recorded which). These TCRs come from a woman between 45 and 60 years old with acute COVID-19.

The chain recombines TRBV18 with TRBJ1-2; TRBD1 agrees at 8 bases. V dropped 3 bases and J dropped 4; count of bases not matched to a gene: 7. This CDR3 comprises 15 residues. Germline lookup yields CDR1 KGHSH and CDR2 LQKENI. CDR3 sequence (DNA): TGTGCCAGCTCACCGGACAGGGAAGTCTTCTATGGCTACACCTTC. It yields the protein CASSPDREVFYGYTF.

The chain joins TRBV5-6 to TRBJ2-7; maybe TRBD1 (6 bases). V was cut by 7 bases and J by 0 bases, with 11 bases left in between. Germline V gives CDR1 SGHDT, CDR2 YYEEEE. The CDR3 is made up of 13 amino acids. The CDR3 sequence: CASSGANSYEQYV. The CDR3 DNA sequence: TGTGCCAGCTCAGGGGCCAACTCCTACGAGCAGTACGTC.

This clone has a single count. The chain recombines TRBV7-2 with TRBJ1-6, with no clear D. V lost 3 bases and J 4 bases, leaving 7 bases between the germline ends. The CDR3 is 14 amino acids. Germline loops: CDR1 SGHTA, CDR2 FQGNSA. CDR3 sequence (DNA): TGTGCCAGCAGCTTTCCAGTTTATAATTCACCCCTCCACTTT. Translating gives CASSFPVYNSPLHF.

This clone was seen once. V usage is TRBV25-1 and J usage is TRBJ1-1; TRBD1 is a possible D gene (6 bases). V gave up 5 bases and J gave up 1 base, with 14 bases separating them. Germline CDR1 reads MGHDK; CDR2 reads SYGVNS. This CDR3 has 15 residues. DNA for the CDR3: TGTGCCAGCAGTAGATCAGGGGCGGGGAACACTGAAGCTTTCTTT. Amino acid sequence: CASSRSGAGNTEAFF. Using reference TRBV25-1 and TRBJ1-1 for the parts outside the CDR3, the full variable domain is EADIYQTPRYLVIGTGKKITLECSQTMGHDKMYWYQQDPGMELHLIHYSYGVNSTEKGDLSSESTVSRIRTEHFPLTLESARPSHTSQYLCASSRSGAGNTEAFFGQGTRLTVV.

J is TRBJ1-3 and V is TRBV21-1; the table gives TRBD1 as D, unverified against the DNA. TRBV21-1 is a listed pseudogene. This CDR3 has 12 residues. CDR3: CASSNRGDTIYF. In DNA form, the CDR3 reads TGTGCCAGCAGCAACAGGGGGGACACCATATATTTT.

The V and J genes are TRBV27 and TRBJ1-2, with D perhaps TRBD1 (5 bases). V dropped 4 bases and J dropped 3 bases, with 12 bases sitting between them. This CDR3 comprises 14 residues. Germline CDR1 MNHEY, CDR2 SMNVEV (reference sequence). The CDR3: CASSSDGGDYGYTF. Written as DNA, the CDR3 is TGTGCCAGCAGTTCCGACGGGGGGGACTATGGCTACACCTTC.

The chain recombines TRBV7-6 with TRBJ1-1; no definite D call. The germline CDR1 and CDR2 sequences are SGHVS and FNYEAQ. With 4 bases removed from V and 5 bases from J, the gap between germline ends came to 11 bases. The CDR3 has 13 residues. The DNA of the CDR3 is TGTGCCAGCAGCTCGAGTACCGGGACTGAAGCTTTCTTT. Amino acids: CASSSSTGTEAFF.

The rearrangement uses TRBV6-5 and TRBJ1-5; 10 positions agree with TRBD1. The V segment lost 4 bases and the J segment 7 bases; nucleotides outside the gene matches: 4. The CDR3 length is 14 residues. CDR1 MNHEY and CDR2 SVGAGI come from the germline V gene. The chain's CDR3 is CASSSGTGVQPQHF. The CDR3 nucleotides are TGTGCCAGCAGTTCCGGGACAGGGGTCCAGCCCCAGCATTTT.

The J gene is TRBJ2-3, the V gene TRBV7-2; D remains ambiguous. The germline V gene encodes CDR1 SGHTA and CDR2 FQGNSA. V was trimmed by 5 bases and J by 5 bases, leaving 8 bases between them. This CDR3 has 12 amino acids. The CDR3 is CASSPYRDTQYF. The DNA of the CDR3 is TGTGCCAGCAGCCCCTATCGAGATACGCAGTATTTT.

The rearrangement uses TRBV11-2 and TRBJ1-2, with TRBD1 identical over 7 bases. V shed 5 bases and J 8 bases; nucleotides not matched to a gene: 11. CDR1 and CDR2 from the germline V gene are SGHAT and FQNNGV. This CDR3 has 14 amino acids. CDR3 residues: CASSPTGEDGGYTF. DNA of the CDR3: TGTGCCAGCAGCCCAACAGGGGAAGACGGCGGCTACACCTTC.

The chain's CDR3 is CASSLWDRLYEQYV. DNA for the CDR3: TGTGCCAGCAGCCTGTGGGACAGATTATACGAGCAGTACGTC. The chain uses TRBV5-6 and TRBJ2-7, with 7 bases fitting TRBD1. Unmatched junction bases numbered 8, after V lost 4 bases and J lost 4 bases. CDR1 SGHDT and CDR2 YYEEEE come from the germline V gene. This CDR3 contains 14 residues.

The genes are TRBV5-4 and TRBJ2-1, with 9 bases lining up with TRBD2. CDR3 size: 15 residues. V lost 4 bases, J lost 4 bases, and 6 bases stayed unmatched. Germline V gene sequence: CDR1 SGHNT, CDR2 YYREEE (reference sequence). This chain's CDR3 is CASSPSAGGYNEQFF. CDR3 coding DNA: TGTGCCAGCAGCCCCTCAGCGGGGGGTTACAATGAGCAGTTCTTC. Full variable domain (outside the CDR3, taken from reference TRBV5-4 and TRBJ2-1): ETGVTQSPTHLIKTRGQQVTLRCSSQSGHNTVSWYQQALGQGPQFIFQYYREEENGRGNFPPRFSGLQFPNYSSELNVNALELDDSALYLCASSPSAGGYNEQFFGPGTRLTVL.

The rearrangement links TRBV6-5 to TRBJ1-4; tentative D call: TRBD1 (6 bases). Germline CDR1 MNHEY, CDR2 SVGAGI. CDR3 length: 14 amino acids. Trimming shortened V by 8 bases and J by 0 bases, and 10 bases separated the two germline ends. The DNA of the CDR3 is TGTGCCAGCGGGGGCGTTGCAACTAATGAAAAACTGTTTTTT. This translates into CASGGVATNEKLFF.